The 22 T cell receptor beta chains below come from one sample, sequenced in a study of T-cell memory formation after mild COVID-19. TCRdb independently ran MiXCR on the 5' RACE reads; one entry per CDR3 protein. The data show hundreds of thousands of distinct CDR3 sequences, with roughly 15% seen just once and roughly 20% held by the top ten. The material sequenced was PBMCs or a T cell subset sorted from them (not recorded which). The receptors come from a young man who had mild COVID-19 (a few samples of this study predate the infection). Cell type and time point are not known.

The chain carries TRBV2 and TRBJ2-5; D gene ambiguous. The CDR3 loop spans 15 amino acids. The V end was cut by 7 bases, the J end by 3 bases, with 18 bases between. Germline CDR1 reads SNHLY; CDR2 reads FYNNEI. CDR3 in DNA: TGTGCCAGCACTCGGGCCCCCGTGAGGAAAGAGACCCAGTACTTC. Translating it yields CASTRAPVRKETQYF.

This clonotype has only a few counts. The chain is built from TRBV3-1 and TRBJ2-5; no clear D. Germline V CDR1 and CDR2: LGHDT, YNNKEL (reference sequence). CDR3 length equals 14 residues. V was pared by 4 bases and J by 7 bases, with 16 bases between. The CDR3 protein is CASSPVDQKGTQYF. In DNA, the CDR3 is TGTGCCAGCAGCCCTGTGGACCAAAAGGGGACCCAGTACTTC.

This clonotype has only a few counts. This chain joins TRBV10-3 and TRBJ1-2; D is unclear. Per germline, CDR1 ENHRY and CDR2 SYGVKD. V lost 10 bases to trimming and J lost 6 bases, with 21 bases between them. The CDR3 contains 14 residues. CDR3 region: CATRSQPIGHGYTF. The CDR3 DNA reads as TGTGCCACCCGCTCACAGCCTATAGGGCATGGCTACACCTTC.

This clonotype was recorded at least ten times. J is TRBJ2-5 and V is TRBV6-1; possibly TRBD1 for D (6 bases). Germline-derived CDR1 and CDR2 are MNHNS and SASEGT. The V end lost 4 bases, the J end lost 5 bases, and 14 bases lay between the germline ends. CDR3 length: 14 amino acids. In DNA, the CDR3 is TGTGCCAGCAGTGGGGGCACAGGGATGGAGACCCAGTACTTC. This sequence encodes CASSGGTGMETQYF.

In its sample, this clonotype was seen a few times. The V and J genes are TRBV14 and TRBJ1-1; a weak D match, TRBD1 (6 bases). Germline V gives CDR1 SGHDN, CDR2 FVKESK. V lost 4 bases and J 1 base, leaving 10 bases between the germline ends. CDR3 length: 14 amino acids. The CDR3 loop reads CASSRWTENTEAFF. The CDR3 bases are TGTGCCAGCAGCCGGTGGACAGAGAACACTGAAGCTTTCTTT.

The chain carries TRBV2 and TRBJ2-5; D remains unclear. CDR3 length equals 15 residues. The germline V gene has CDR1 SNHLY and CDR2 FYNNEI. V was trimmed by 0 bases and J by 2 bases, leaving 10 bases between them. The CDR3 protein is CASSEAYPDQETQYF. The CDR3 DNA follows: TGTGCCAGCAGTGAAGCTTACCCGGATCAAGAGACCCAGTACTTC.

The V and J genes are TRBV6-5 and TRBJ1-5; D is unclear. CDR3 length: 15 residues. Trimming left V 2 bases short and J 9 bases short, with 17 bases between. Germline V CDR1 and CDR2: MNHEY, SVGAGI. The CDR3 protein is CASSYSASPGPPQHF. The CDR3, as DNA: TGTGCCAGCAGTTACAGTGCCTCCCCCGGGCCGCCCCAGCATTTT.

The genes are TRBV13 and TRBJ2-1, with D perhaps matching TRBD2 (7 bases). This CDR3 comprises 17 residues. The germline gives CDR1 PRHDT, CDR2 FYEKMQ (reference sequence). V lost 5 bases and J lost 3, with 20 bases in between. This chain's CDR3 is CASSDRGGARHYNEQFF. For the CDR3, the DNA is TGTGCCAGCAGCGACAGAGGGGGGGCCAGGCACTACAATGAGCAGTTCTTC.

This clonotype was counted ten times or more. The V and J genes are TRBV5-1 and TRBJ2-5; D uncertain. The length of the CDR3 is 13 residues. V lost 3 bases, J lost 2 bases, and 8 bases lay in between. Germline values: CDR1 SGHRS, CDR2 YFSETQ. Here the CDR3 DNA reads TGCGCCAGCAGCTCCCTGCAGCAAGAGACCCAGTACTTC. Translating gives CASSSLQQETQYF.

The chain recombines TRBV18 with TRBJ1-1; 7 nucleotides align to TRBD1. The germline CDR1 and CDR2 sequences are KGHSH and LQKENI. The CDR3 is 15 residues long. Trimming cost V 1 base and J 1 base; bases outside gene matches: 3. The CDR3 spells CASSPLRGANTEAFF. CDR3 in DNA: TGTGCCAGCTCACCACTCAGGGGGGCGAACACTGAAGCTTTCTTT.

The chain is built from TRBV2 and TRBJ2-3; a weak D match, TRBD2 (6 bases). The germline CDR1 and CDR2 sequences are SNHLY and FYNNEI. V was clipped by 6 bases and J by 3 bases, with 16 bases between them. This CDR3 has 15 residues. CDR3 DNA: TGTGCCAGCAGCACCGGGACTGGCAGGACAGATACGCAGTATTTT. It codes for CASSTGTGRTDTQYF.

The rearrangement links TRBV7-9 to TRBJ2-7; D is unclear. CDR1 and CDR2 (germline): SEHNR, FQNEAQ (reference sequence). V lost 1 base to trimming and J lost 0 bases, with 4 bases between them. This CDR3 region has 13 residues. The CDR3 here is CASSLDDSYEQYF. The CDR3 nucleotides are TGTGCCAGCAGCTTAGATGACTCCTACGAGCAGTACTTC.

This clonotype appeared a few times. The chain joins TRBV2 to TRBJ2-1; 11 bases map to TRBD1. V was pared by 5 bases and J by 2 bases, with 2 bases of the junction left unmatched. The germline CDR1 and CDR2 sequences are SNHLY and FYNNEI. CDR3 length: 15 amino acids. The CDR3 nucleotides are TGTGCCAGCAGTTCGGACAGGGGGCCCTACAATGAGCAGTTCTTC. Amino acids: CASSSDRGPYNEQFF. The full variable domain, its missing parts supplied by reference TRBV2 and TRBJ2-1, is EPEVTQTPSHQVTQMGQEVILRCVPISNHLYFYWYRQILGQKVEFLVSFYNNEISEKSEIFDDQFSVERPDGSNFTLKIRSTKLEDSAMYFCASSSDRGPYNEQFFGPGTRLTVL.

This clonotype has a handful of counts. CDR3 loop: CASSWSLGGLYGYTF. CDR3 in DNA: TGTGCCAGCAGCTGGAGTTTGGGTGGTTTGTATGGCTACACCTTC. V is TRBV7-2 and J is TRBJ1-2; no clear D. V lost 4 bases, J lost 5 bases, and 17 bases lay in between. This CDR3 spans 15 amino acids. The germline V gene encodes CDR1 SGHTA and CDR2 FQGNSA.

This clonotype was counted between two and nine times. CDR3 in DNA: TGTGCCAGCATCGCCACGGGACTAGGGGGAGAGACCCAGTACTTC. Amino acid sequence: CASIATGLGGETQYF. The chain carries TRBV7-4 and TRBJ2-5, with TRBD2 matching 8 bases. CDR3 length: 15 amino acids. Trimming removed 7 bases from V and 4 bases from J; junction bases left unmatched: 11. From germline, CDR1 is SGHVT and CDR2 SQSDAQ.

Ten or more counts support this clonotype. The V and J genes are TRBV6-2 or TRBV6-3 and TRBJ2-1; 9 nucleotides match TRBD2. The germline V gene encodes CDR1 MNHEY and CDR2 SVGEGT. The CDR3 totals 15 residues. The V gene end was trimmed by 2 bases and the J gene end by 7 bases; junction bases not matched to a gene: 6. This CDR3 is CASSYTGSGGNEQFF. In DNA form, the CDR3 reads TGTGCCAGCAGTTACACCGGTAGCGGGGGTAATGAGCAGTTCTTC.

This clonotype was recorded at least ten times. The CDR3 DNA sequence: TGTGCCAGCACCCCCTCTGGGCCAGGCAATGAGCAGTTCTTC. Its translation is CASTPSGPGNEQFF. V is TRBV7-8 and J is TRBJ2-1; no reliable D call. The CDR3 spans 14 residues. Germline V CDR1 and CDR2: SGHVS, FQNEAQ. The ends were cut back, 7 bases at V and 6 bases at J, with 16 bases in the middle.

This clonotype was observed a few times. V usage is TRBV7-9 and J usage is TRBJ2-5, with TRBD1 matching over 11 bases. This CDR3 contains 16 residues. Germline V gene lookup returns CDR1 SEHNR and CDR2 FQNEAQ (reference sequence). V lost 6 bases to trimming and J lost 4 bases; unmatched junction nucleotides: 10. The CDR3 loop reads CASSARRDRGSETQYF. The CDR3 DNA sequence: TGTGCCAGCAGTGCCCGCAGGGACAGGGGGTCAGAGACCCAGTACTTC.

This clonotype showed up just a few times. This chain connects TRBV10-3 to TRBJ2-1; D gene ambiguous. Germline lookup yields CDR1 ENHRY and CDR2 SYGVKD. CDR3 length equals 11 residues. The V gene lost 6 bases and the J gene lost 6 bases, with 6 bases spanning the gap. The CDR3 loop reads CAIRAGNEQFF. CDR3 DNA: TGTGCCATCAGAGCCGGCAATGAGCAGTTCTTC.

This clonotype was seen ten or more times. The gene calls are TRBV6-2 or TRBV6-3 and TRBJ2-7; no reliable D call. CDR3 length: 13 amino acids. From germline, CDR1 is MNHEY and CDR2 SVGEGT. Trimming cost V 5 bases and J 0 bases, with 8 bases left between them. The CDR3 DNA reads TGTGCCAGCAGTGAAACCTTCTCCTACGAGCAGTACGTC. Encoded protein: CASSETFSYEQYV.

The genes are TRBV9 and TRBJ2-3; possible D gene TRBD2, 7 bases. V lost 0 bases and J 0 bases, leaving 11 bases between the germline ends. Germline V gene data show CDR1 as SGDLS and CDR2 as YYNGEE. CDR3 length: 16 residues. The CDR3 loop reads CASSVDGGRSTDTQYF. The CDR3 DNA reads TGTGCCAGCAGCGTAGACGGGGGGCGAAGCACAGATACGCAGTATTTT.

The rearrangement links TRBV20-1 to TRBJ1-5; a possible D gene is TRBD1 (6 bases). This CDR3 has 11 amino acids. Trimming stripped 0 bases from V and 11 bases from J, with 8 bases between. Looked up from germline, CDR1 is DFQATT and CDR2 is SNEGSKA (reference sequence). The CDR3 DNA sequence: TGCAGTGCTAGAGAAGGGGGGGCCCAGCATTTT. Protein product: CSAREGGAQHF.